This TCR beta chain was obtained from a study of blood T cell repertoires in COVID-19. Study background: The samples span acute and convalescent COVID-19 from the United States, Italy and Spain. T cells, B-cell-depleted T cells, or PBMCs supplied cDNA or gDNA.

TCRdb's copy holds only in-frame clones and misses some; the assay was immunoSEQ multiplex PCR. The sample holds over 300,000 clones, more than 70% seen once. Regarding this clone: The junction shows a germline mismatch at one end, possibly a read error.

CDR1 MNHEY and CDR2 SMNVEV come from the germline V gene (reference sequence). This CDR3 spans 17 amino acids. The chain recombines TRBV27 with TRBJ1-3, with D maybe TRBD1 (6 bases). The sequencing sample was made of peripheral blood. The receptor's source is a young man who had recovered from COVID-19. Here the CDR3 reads CARSLPHREFPGNTIYF. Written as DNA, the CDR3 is TGTGCCAGGAGTTTACCCCACAGGGAGTTCCCTGGAAACACCATATATTTT.